In this sample, the clone carrying this T cell receptor beta chain turned up once. Its antigen is still unknown. The authors amplified TCR beta CDR3 regions from RNA transcripts. In the first round, RT-PCR was carried out with HTBI primers, and a multiplex PCR formed the second round. From the multiplex PCR reads, TCRdb called clonotypes with MiXCR, one entry per CDR3 protein. The top ten hold 44% of the sample, which has about 740,000 distinct CDR3 sequences, roughly two fifths seen once. This sample stems from a study of Graves' ophthalmopathy and Graves' hyperthyroidism. Study as a whole: No treatment had been given when peripheral blood was collected at initial diagnosis.

The PBMCs used were ones drawn from approximately 10 ml of fresh peripheral blood. CDR3 length equals 13 residues. Germline V gene data show CDR1 as SGHTA and CDR2 as FQGNSA. Study outcomes and limitations: Blood also held most thyroid clonotypes expanded above 0.001 frequency.

The V call is TRBV7-2, the J call TRBJ2-7; the D is unclear. The J call is doubtful: the DNA matches TRBJ2-1 better. This sequence was found in an adult man with Graves' ophthalmopathy. Sequenced input: peripheral blood. The CDR3 nucleotides read TGTGCCAGCAGCTTAGTCCCTGACAATGAGCAGTTCTTC. Translating gives CASSLVPDNEQFF.